Following are 4 T cell receptor beta chains from one sample sequenced in a study of blood T cell repertoires in COVID-19. Profiled with immunoSEQ multiplex PCR; TCRdb holds only in-frame clones, not every one. The sample holds 220,000 or so clones; around 83% are singletons and the top ten take 1.3%. The sequenced material came from PBMCs or T cells enriched from blood (not recorded which). The source of these receptors is a middle-aged woman with acute COVID-19.

The chain has TRBV9 and TRBJ2-3; D is perhaps TRBD1 (6 bases). Trimming left V 0 bases short and J 3 bases short, with 11 bases between. The CDR3 runs to 15 residues. CDR1 is SGDLS and CDR2 is YYNGEE in the germline V gene. As DNA, the CDR3 is TGTGCCAGCAGCGTAGCAGGGGCCTTTACAGATACGCAGTATTTT. Its translation: CASSVAGAFTDTQYF. Looking up the rest from reference TRBV9 and TRBJ2-3 gives the full variable domain: DSGVTQTPKHLITATGQRVTLRCSPRSGDLSVYWYQQSLDQGLQFLIQYYNGEERAKGNILERFSAQQFPDLHSELNLSSLELGDSALYFCASSVAGAFTDTQYFGPGTRLTVL.

The V gene is TRBV3-1 (or the pseudogene TRBV3-2), the J gene TRBJ2-4, with 9 bases aligning to TRBD2. Germline V CDR1 and CDR2: LGHDT, YNNKEL (reference sequence). CDR3 length: 13 residues. V was clipped by 4 bases and J by 5 bases; unmatched bases: 0. CDR3 DNA sequence: TGTGCCAGCAGCCTAGCGGGGGAAAACATTCAGTACTTC. The encoded protein is CASSLAGENIQYF.

The rearrangement joins TRBV11-2 to TRBJ1-5; no clear D gene. Between the trimmed V and J ends, which lost 4 bases and 7 bases, there was a span of 8 bases. CDR1 and CDR2 from the germline V gene are SGHAT and FQNNGV. The CDR3 is made up of 12 amino acids. In nucleotides, the CDR3 is TGTGCCAGCAGCTCCGCCGGGCAGCCCCAGCATTTT. Protein product: CASSSAGQPQHF.

This chain links TRBV4-1 with TRBJ2-1; 12 positions agree with TRBD1. Trimming removed 1 base from V and 9 bases from J; junction bases left unmatched: 7. Germline CDR1 MGHRA, CDR2 YSYEKL. The CDR3 is 16 residues long. Here the CDR3 reads CASSQGGQGAKGEQFF. CDR3 DNA sequence: TGCGCCAGCAGCCAAGGGGGACAGGGGGCAAAGGGTGAGCAGTTCTTC.